The T cell receptor beta chain described here comes from a study of human T cells and chemical hapten exposure. The sample holds a few counts of this clonotype. Its antigen is still unknown. Germline V gene sequence: CDR1 SGDLS, CDR2 YYNGEE. The CDR3 is 16 residues long. V lost 0 bases to trimming and J lost 1 base, with 13 bases between them. Study-wide results and caveats: With patch test score, the counts of PT1 expanded TCRs showed a positive correlation.

The sample's time point: patch test 1, 2 weeks after DPC sensitization. Treatment of the sample: therapeutic diphenylcyclopropenone sensitization with weekly scalp DPC. Using its own MiXCR run on the RACE reads, TCRdb lists one record per CDR3 protein. The data show approximately 110,000 distinct CDR3 sequences, with 9.5% to 12% seen just once and roughly 3.2% held by the top ten. The source of this sequence is a woman in her forties with alopecia areata. Some clones in this sample may be carry-over from other donors' samples. The chain has TRBV9 and TRBJ1-1, with no clear D. Sequenced here: whole blood, sampled in connection with sensitization to the hapten diphenylcyclopropenone (DPC). Here the CDR3 reads CASSVGIRPSNTEAFF. Here the CDR3 DNA reads TGTGCCAGCAGCGTAGGGATAAGGCCCTCGAACACTGAAGCTTTCTTT.